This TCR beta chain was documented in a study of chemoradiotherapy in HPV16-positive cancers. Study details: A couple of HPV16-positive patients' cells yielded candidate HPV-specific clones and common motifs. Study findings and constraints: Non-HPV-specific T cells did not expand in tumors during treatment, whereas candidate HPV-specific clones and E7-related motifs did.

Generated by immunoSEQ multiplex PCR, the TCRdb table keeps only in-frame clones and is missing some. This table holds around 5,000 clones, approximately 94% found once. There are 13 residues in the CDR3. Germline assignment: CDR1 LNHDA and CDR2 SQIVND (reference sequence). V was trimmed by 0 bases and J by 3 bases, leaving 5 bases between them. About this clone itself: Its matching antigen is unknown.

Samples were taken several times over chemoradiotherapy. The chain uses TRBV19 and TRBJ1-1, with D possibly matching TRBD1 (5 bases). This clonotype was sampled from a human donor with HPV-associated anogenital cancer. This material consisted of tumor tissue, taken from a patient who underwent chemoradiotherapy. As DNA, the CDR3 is TGTGCCAGTAGTATAGACAGGGACACTGAAGCTTTCTTT. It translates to CASSIDRDTEAFF.